The 4 T cell receptor beta chains presented below share a single source sample, sequenced in a study of response to subunit inactivated influenza vaccine. Using its own MiXCR run on the RT-PCR reads, TCRdb lists one record per CDR3 protein. This table holds about 780,000 distinct CDR3 sequences, 15% to 20% found once. Sequences were derived from PBMCs from blood, sampled 5 days after vaccination. These receptors all come from a man in his fifties who received an inactivated influenza vaccine.

This clonotype was detected a few times. V is TRBV20-1 and J is TRBJ2-1; tentatively, D is TRBD2 (5 bases). This CDR3 has 14 residues. Germline V gene data show CDR1 as DFQATT and CDR2 as SNEGSKA (reference sequence). Trimming took off 1 base at V and 5 bases at J, with 12 bases between the two ends. CDR3 nucleotide sequence: TGCAGTGCTAGAGGTAAAGCGGTTCACAATGAGCAGTTCTTC. Protein product: CSARGKAVHNEQFF.

This clonotype was seen more than once but under ten times. The chain joins TRBV11-2 to TRBJ2-3, with D perhaps TRBD1 or TRBD2 (6 bases each). The CDR3 length is 15 residues. In germline, CDR1 is SGHAT, CDR2 FQNNGV. The V gene lost 5 bases and the J gene lost 0 bases, with 12 bases spanning the gap. In DNA form, the CDR3 reads TGTGCCAGCAGCCGGGGGCGAACTAGCACAGATACGCAGTATTTT. Amino acids: CASSRGRTSTDTQYF. Looking up the rest from reference TRBV11-2 and TRBJ2-3 gives the full variable domain: EAGVAQSPRYKIIEKRQSVAFWCNPISGHATLYWYQQILGQGPKLLIQFQNNGVVDDSQLPKDRFSAERLKGVDSTLKIQPAKLEDSAVYLCASSRGRTSTDTQYFGPGTRLTVL.

The chain uses TRBV7-2 and TRBJ1-4; 8 bases fit TRBD1. With V trimmed by 3 bases and J by 5 bases, 2 bases remained unmatched. The CDR3 sequence is 14 residues long. From germline, CDR1 is SGHTA and CDR2 FQGNSA. CDR3 sequence reads: CASSFQGANEKLFF. Here the CDR3 DNA reads TGTGCCAGCAGCTTCCAGGGGGCGAATGAAAAACTGTTTTTT.

Only a few counts were recorded for this clonotype. The CDR3 here is CASNSRGTGHTEAFF. In DNA, the CDR3 is TGTGCCAGCAACTCCCGCGGGACAGGTCACACTGAAGCTTTCTTT. The V and J genes are TRBV27 and TRBJ1-1; 8 nucleotides line up with TRBD1. CDR3 size: 15 residues. Trimming removed 7 bases from V and 3 bases from J; junction bases left unmatched: 10. In germline, CDR1 is MNHEY, CDR2 SMNVEV (reference sequence).